These T cell receptor beta chains were read from a single sample in a study of neurological immune-mediated disorders. TCRdb redid the calling of the 5' RACE reads with MiXCR, one entry per CDR3 protein. The repertoire holds approximately 49,000 distinct CDR3 sequences, with 10% as singletons. The sequenced sample consisted of PBMCs. These receptors all come from a woman between 35 and 50 years old in good health. Each CDR3 is given with its conserved first and last residue. Each record gives: J gene, D gene, clone size, V gene, CDR3 protein, CDR3 DNA. A D gene is named only where the DNA matches it firmly. Clone size is not always given. Where it is, it says once, few, many or a class for expanded clones.

j_gene: TRBJ1-1; d_gene: -; abundance: many; v_gene: TRBV6-2/TRBV6-3; CDR3aa: CASSYVKIGLNTEAFF; CDR3nt: TGTGCCAGCAGTTACGTCAAGATCGGTTTGAACACTGAAGCTTTCTTT
j_gene: TRBJ1-3; d_gene: -; abundance: many; v_gene: TRBV10-3; CDR3aa: CAIRSESGNTIYF; CDR3nt: TGTGCCATCAGGTCGGAATCAGGAAACACCATATATTTT
j_gene: TRBJ2-2; d_gene: TRBD2; abundance: many; v_gene: TRBV7-9; CDR3aa: CASGAGSHTGELFF; CDR3nt: TGTGCCAGCGGAGCGGGGAGTCACACCGGGGAGCTGTTTTTT
j_gene: TRBJ1-4; d_gene: -; abundance: many; v_gene: TRBV29-1; CDR3aa: CSVGDKKKLFF; CDR3nt: TGCAGCGTCGGAGACAAAAAGAAACTGTTTTTT
j_gene: TRBJ2-1; d_gene: TRBD2; abundance: many; v_gene: TRBV10-3; CDR3aa: CAINPSGSSYNEQFF; CDR3nt: TGTGCCATCAATCCTAGCGGGAGCTCCTACAATGAGCAGTTCTTC
j_gene: TRBJ2-1; d_gene: TRBD1; abundance: many; v_gene: TRBV9; CDR3aa: CASSKPGTAYNEQFF; CDR3nt: TGTGCCAGCAGCAAGCCCGGGACAGCATACAATGAGCAGTTCTTC
j_gene: TRBJ1-1; d_gene: -; abundance: many; v_gene: TRBV7-3; CDR3aa: CASSNDNSYTEAFF; CDR3nt: TGTGCCAGCAGCAACGATAACAGCTACACTGAAGCTTTCTTT
j_gene: TRBJ1-1; d_gene: -; abundance: many; v_gene: TRBV5-1; CDR3aa: CASSLGANTEAFF; CDR3nt: TGCGCCAGCAGCTTAGGGGCGAACACTGAAGCTTTCTTT
j_gene: TRBJ1-2; d_gene: -; abundance: many; v_gene: TRBV20-1; CDR3aa: CSAREQGPLLEYTF; CDR3nt: TGCAGTGCTAGAGAACAAGGCCCCCTTTTAGAGTACACCTTC
j_gene: TRBJ2-3; d_gene: TRBD1; abundance: many; v_gene: TRBV7-3; CDR3aa: CASSLLGQEDTQYF; CDR3nt: TGTGCCAGCAGCTTATTGGGACAGGAGGATACGCAGTATTTT
j_gene: TRBJ2-2; d_gene: -; abundance: many; v_gene: TRBV12-3/TRBV12-4; CDR3aa: CASSLNTGELFF; CDR3nt: TGTGCCAGCAGTTTAAACACCGGGGAGCTGTTTTTT
j_gene: TRBJ2-5; d_gene: -; abundance: many; v_gene: TRBV6-5; CDR3aa: CASSSPGMVETQYF; CDR3nt: TGTGCCAGCAGCTCCCCAGGGATGGTGGAGACCCAGTACTTC
j_gene: TRBJ2-1; d_gene: -; abundance: many; v_gene: TRBV2; CDR3aa: CASSEYGTVASYNEQFF; CDR3nt: TGTGCCAGCAGTGAATATGGGACTGTGGCCTCCTACAATGAGCAGTTCTTC
j_gene: TRBJ2-2; d_gene: -; abundance: many; v_gene: TRBV5-5; CDR3aa: CASSLGVSGELFF; CDR3nt: TGTGCCAGCAGCTTGGGAGTGAGCGGGGAGCTGTTTTTT
j_gene: TRBJ2-5; d_gene: TRBD2; abundance: many; v_gene: TRBV5-5; CDR3aa: CASSWVPRGEETQYF; CDR3nt: TGTGCCAGCAGCTGGGTCCCTCGGGGGGAAGAGACCCAGTACTTC
j_gene: TRBJ1-5; d_gene: -; abundance: many; v_gene: TRBV12-3/TRBV12-4; CDR3aa: CASSLYDSSNQPQHF; CDR3nt: TGTGCCAGCAGTTTATATGACAGTAGCAATCAGCCCCAGCATTTT
j_gene: TRBJ2-5; d_gene: -; abundance: few; v_gene: TRBV20-1; CDR3aa: CSASWRITQETQYF; CDR3nt: TGCAGTGCTAGTTGGCGGATTACTCAAGAGACCCAGTACTTC
j_gene: TRBJ2-7; d_gene: -; abundance: -; v_gene: TRBV5-1; CDR3aa: CASSPGQRASDHYF; CDR3nt: TGCGCCAGCAGCCCCGGACAGCGGGCCTCCGATCACTACTTC
j_gene: TRBJ2-1; d_gene: -; abundance: many; v_gene: TRBV14; CDR3aa: CASSQVGTRRRNEQFF; CDR3nt: TGTGCCAGCAGCCAAGTGGGGACTCGGAGGCGCAATGAGCAGTTCTTC
j_gene: TRBJ2-7; d_gene: TRBD1; abundance: many; v_gene: TRBV5-1; CDR3aa: CASSHGVLTGIYEQYF; CDR3nt: TGCGCCAGCAGTCACGGTGTTTTGACAGGGATCTACGAGCAGTACTTC
j_gene: TRBJ1-2; d_gene: TRBD1; abundance: many; v_gene: TRBV14; CDR3aa: CASSSQTGAYGYTF; CDR3nt: TGTGCCAGCAGCTCCCAGACAGGGGCATATGGCTACACCTTC
j_gene: TRBJ1-1; d_gene: TRBD1; abundance: medium-sized; v_gene: TRBV15; CDR3aa: CATSTRGTEAFF; CDR3nt: TGTGCCACCAGCACCAGGGGGACTGAAGCTTTCTTT
j_gene: TRBJ2-3; d_gene: TRBD1; abundance: few; v_gene: TRBV7-3; CDR3aa: CASSLTGGADTQYF; CDR3nt: TGTGCCAGCAGCTTAACAGGGGGCGCAGATACGCAGTATTTT
j_gene: TRBJ2-7; d_gene: -; abundance: many; v_gene: TRBV2; CDR3aa: CASSYRTVSYEQYF; CDR3nt: TGTGCCAGCAGTTACAGGACAGTCTCCTACGAGCAGTACTTC
j_gene: TRBJ1-1; d_gene: TRBD1; abundance: many; v_gene: TRBV20-1; CDR3aa: CSARLRGQGTEAFF; CDR3nt: TGCAGTGCTAGGCTTCGGGGACAGGGCACTGAAGCTTTCTTT
j_gene: TRBJ2-3; d_gene: -; abundance: many; v_gene: TRBV12-3/TRBV12-4; CDR3aa: CASSTLADTQYF; CDR3nt: TGTGCCAGCAGCACTTTGGCAGATACGCAGTATTTT
j_gene: TRBJ2-1; d_gene: TRBD2; abundance: -; v_gene: TRBV4-2; CDR3aa: CASSHAISLAGRNEQFF; CDR3nt: TGTGCCAGCAGCCACGCTATATCTCTAGCGGGCAGAAATGAGCAGTTCTTC